The 21 T cell receptor beta chains listed next were all sequenced from one sample in a study of blood T cells in healthy people across ages. Combining a sample-barcoded 5' primer with a J-beta primer mix, a second PCR ran for 7 to 11 cycles. TCRdb fed the 5' RACE reads into MiXCR, producing one record per CDR3 protein. The table has around 520,000 distinct CDR3 sequences, 25% to 35% seen once. These data were likewise used in another study, on T cells of mothers and their children.

The source material was blood. The origin of the receptors is a boy under 10 years old in good health.

The rearrangement joins TRBV7-9 to TRBJ1-1, with TRBD1 matching over 7 bases. The junction had 4 bases not matched to a gene; V was cut back by 5 bases and J by 4 bases. The CDR3 is 13 amino acids. CDR1 is SEHNR, CDR2 FQNEAQ, per germline (reference sequence). CDR3 protein: CASSPTGTTEAFF. DNA for the CDR3: TGTGCCAGCAGCCCGACAGGGACCACTGAAGCTTTCTTT.

This clonotype was counted between two and nine times. The chain joins TRBV7-9 to TRBJ2-7; the match to TRBD1 covers 7 bases. J was trimmed by 7 bases and V by 4 bases; bases with no gene match: 13. Germline V CDR1 and CDR2: SEHNR, FQNEAQ (reference sequence). This CDR3 has 15 residues. CDR3 sequence reads: CASSSLPRGKGEQYF. DNA for the CDR3: TGTGCCAGCAGCTCCCTTCCCAGGGGGAAAGGGGAGCAGTACTTC.

The genes are TRBV29-1 and TRBJ1-3, with unresolved D. Germline lookup yields CDR1 SQVTM and CDR2 ANQGSEA. The V gene lost 4 bases and the J gene lost 7 bases, with 14 bases spanning the gap. CDR3 length: 13 residues. The CDR3 reads CSVVIPVRNTIYF. Here the CDR3 DNA reads TGCAGCGTTGTAATTCCAGTTCGGAACACCATATATTTT.

The J gene is TRBJ2-5, the V gene TRBV3-1; tentatively, D is TRBD2 (6 bases). The germline V and J ends were trimmed by 3 bases and 10 bases, with 24 bases remaining between them. This CDR3 comprises 16 residues. The germline V gene encodes CDR1 LGHDT and CDR2 YNNKEL (reference sequence). The CDR3 DNA follows: TGTGCCAGCAGCCATGGTTGGCGGGACCTCTTTTATTACCAGTACTTC. It codes for CASSHGWRDLFYYQYF.

V and J are TRBV29-1 and TRBJ1-2, with D perhaps TRBD1 (6 bases). The CDR3 is 14 residues long. V lost 6 bases to trimming and J lost 6 bases, with 20 bases between them. Germline CDR1 is SQVTM and CDR2 is ANQGSEA. CDR3 sequence: CSVGALQGSHGYTF. The CDR3 nucleotides are TGCAGCGTCGGCGCTCTACAGGGATCCCATGGCTACACCTTC.

This clonotype was counted many times. V is TRBV14 and J is TRBJ1-5; D unresolved. The germline V gene encodes CDR1 SGHDN and CDR2 FVKESK. V lost 1 base and J 3 bases, leaving 4 bases between the germline ends. The CDR3 runs 13 residues. The CDR3 DNA reads as TGTGCCAGCAGCCAAGCCTACAATCAGCCCCAGCATTTT. Translated: CASSQAYNQPQHF. Complete variable domain (other parts from reference TRBV14 and TRBJ1-5): EAGVTQFPSHSVIEKGQTVTLRCDPISGHDNLYWYRRVMGKEIKFLLHFVKESKQDESGMPNNRFLAERTGGTYSTLKVQPAELEDSGVYFCASSQAYNQPQHFGDGTRLSIL.

Of note for this clonotype: Mismatch with germline at one junction end may stem from a read error. The V gene is TRBV12-5, the J gene TRBJ1-5; D is unresolved. This CDR3 comprises 14 residues. Germline CDR1 is LGHNT and CDR2 is FRNRAP. CDR3: CASALGGYNQPQHF. DNA of the CDR3: TGTGCTAGTGCTTTGGGCGGATACAATCAGCCCCAGCATTTT.

This chain joins TRBV15 and TRBJ2-1; 9 positions agree with TRBD1. In germline, CDR1 is LNHNV, CDR2 YYDKDF (reference sequence). V was clipped by 5 bases and J by 6 bases; unmatched bases: 11. The length of the CDR3 is 16 residues. The CDR3 here is CATSGPGTGLGNEQFF. The CDR3 DNA sequence: TGTGCCACCAGCGGACCCGGGACAGGGCTCGGCAATGAGCAGTTCTTC.

The chain employs TRBV6-6 and TRBJ2-1; the match to TRBD2 covers 8 bases. This CDR3 has 14 residues. V was pared by 5 bases and J by 4 bases, with 4 bases of the junction left unmatched. Germline V gene sequence: CDR1 MNHNY, CDR2 SVGAGI (reference sequence). CDR3 loop: CASSELAGYNEQFF. In DNA form, the CDR3 reads TGTGCCAGCAGTGAGCTAGCGGGTTACAATGAGCAGTTCTTC.

This chain joins TRBV5-1 and TRBJ2-1, with 10 bases lining up with TRBD1. Germline CDR1 reads SGHRS; CDR2 reads YFSETQ. Trimming removed 1 base from V and 6 bases from J; junction bases left unmatched: 7. CDR3 size: 16 residues. The CDR3 protein is CASSLQGTGEFNEQFF. The CDR3 DNA reads TGCGCCAGCAGCTTGCAAGGGACAGGGGAGTTCAATGAGCAGTTCTTC.

The chain is built from TRBV4-3 and TRBJ1-1, with D uncertain. The CDR3 sequence is 16 residues long. Per germline, CDR1 LGHNA and CDR2 YSLEER. The germline V and J ends were trimmed by 2 bases and 1 base, with 14 bases remaining between them. Here the CDR3 DNA reads TGCGCCAGCAGCCAATCCATCCTGACGGCGAACACTGAAGCTTTCTTT. This gives the protein CASSQSILTANTEAFF.

The CDR3 DNA sequence: TGTGCCAGTAGTTTTTGGCCTCCTAATGAAGCTTTCTTT. The encoded protein is CASSFWPPNEAFF. The chain combines TRBV19 with TRBJ1-1; D uncertain. Trimming pared 5 bases from V and 7 bases from J, leaving 14 bases between. Per the germline V gene, CDR1 is LNHDA and CDR2 is SQIVND (reference sequence). This CDR3 spans 13 amino acids.

This clonotype was recorded a few times. The V gene is TRBV15, the J gene TRBJ2-7; D unresolved. Trimming removed 3 bases from V and 6 bases from J, with 15 bases in between. Germline V lookup: CDR1 LNHNV, CDR2 YYDKDF (reference sequence). The CDR3 runs 14 residues. The CDR3 loop reads CATSRAVGKREQYF. The CDR3 bases are TGTGCCACCAGCAGGGCCGTCGGCAAGCGCGAGCAGTACTTC. Full variable domain (remainder filled in from reference TRBV15 and TRBJ2-7): DAMVIQNPRYQVTQFGKPVTLSCSQTLNHNVMYWYQQKSSQAPKLLFHYYDKDFNNEADTPDNFQSRRPNTSFCFLDIRSPGLGDTAMYLCATSRAVGKREQYFGPGTRLTVT.

This clonotype was seen a few times. The chain combines TRBV14 with TRBJ2-6; 8 bases match TRBD1. The CDR3 extends over 18 amino acids. The germline V gene encodes CDR1 SGHDN and CDR2 FVKESK. The J segment lost 1 base and the V segment lost 4 bases, leaving 9 bases of the junction unmatched. In DNA form, the CDR3 reads TGTGCCAGCAGCCGCGGGACAGGTTACGGTTCTGGGGCCAACGTCCTGACTTTC. Its protein product is CASSRGTGYGSGANVLTF.

This clonotype was seen a handful of times. This chain links TRBV10-2 with TRBJ2-5; TRBD2 aligns across 14 bases. The end of the DNA fits TRBJ2-1 better, so the J call may be wrong. CDR1 WSHSY and CDR2 SAAADI come from the germline V gene. This CDR3 is built from 16 residues. Here the CDR3 reads CASCSPGLAGEGEQFF. The CDR3 region has the DNA TGCGCCAGCTGCAGTCCGGGACTAGCGGGAGAGGGTGAGCAGTTCTTC.

This clonotype has a handful of counts. This chain uses TRBV4-3 with TRBJ2-1; D remains ambiguous. This CDR3 region has 15 residues. Germline-derived CDR1 and CDR2 are LGHNA and YSLEER. Between the trimmed V and J ends, which lost 0 bases and 5 bases, there was a span of 11 bases. The CDR3 sequence is CASSQDRLNHNEQFF. The DNA for the CDR3 is TGCGCCAGCAGCCAAGACAGACTCAACCACAATGAGCAGTTCTTC.

As regards this clonotype: An end of the junction differs from the germline gene, which may be a read error. This rearrangement joins TRBV4-3 to TRBJ1-2; tentatively, D is TRBD1 (5 bases). This CDR3 region has 14 residues. From germline, CDR1 is LGHNA and CDR2 YSLEER. CDR3 coding DNA: TGCGCCAACAGCCAACCCGACAGCCTCTATGGCTACACCTTC. It translates to CANSQPDSLYGYTF.

This clonotype was detected ten times or more. The rearrangement joins TRBV7-3 to TRBJ2-5; the match to TRBD1 covers 9 bases. Trimming removed 5 bases from V and 4 bases from J; junction bases left unmatched: 8. The length of the CDR3 is 15 residues. CDR1 and CDR2 (germline): SGHTA, FQGTGA. CDR3 sequence: CASSPTGGFTETQYF. The CDR3 coding sequence is TGTGCCAGCAGCCCGACAGGGGGATTCACAGAGACCCAGTACTTC.

This clonotype was counted at least ten times. The gene calls are TRBV20-1 and TRBJ2-5; D might be TRBD1 (6 bases). Germline CDR1 is DFQATT and CDR2 is SNEGSKA (reference sequence). V lost 1 base to trimming and J lost 5 bases, with 11 bases between them. CDR3 length: 13 residues. CDR3 DNA: TGCAGTGCTAGAGTAGGGGGTGGCGAGACCCAGTACTTC. It specifies CSARVGGGETQYF.

The CDR3 loop is CASSYSGGIAEAFF. As DNA, the CDR3 is TGTGCCAGCAGTTACTCGGGAGGGATCGCTGAAGCTTTCTTT. The chain combines TRBV6-2 or TRBV6-3 with TRBJ1-1; D unresolved. Germline V CDR1 and CDR2: MNHEY, SVGEGT. Trimming left V 0 bases short and J 6 bases short, with 11 bases between. This CDR3 is built from 14 residues.

This rearrangement joins TRBV27 to TRBJ2-3; perhaps TRBD2 as D (6 bases). The CDR3 has 15 amino acids. Germline lookup yields CDR1 MNHEY and CDR2 SMNVEV (reference sequence). V lost 1 base and J lost 4, with 12 bases in between. The CDR3 sequence is CASSLFAGLADTQYF. As DNA, the CDR3 is TGTGCCAGCAGTTTATTTGCGGGATTGGCAGATACGCAGTATTTT.